This T cell receptor beta chain originates from a study of beta chain features in type 1 diabetes. Across the whole study: Examination covered around 98,000,000 sorted cells spanning all samples.

CD4+ naive, central memory, regulatory and stem cell-like memory subsets were isolated by sorting on CD45RO/CCR7/CD25/CD127/CD95/CD27. Sort purity for all populations was recorded as exceeding 98%. The isolated RNA, all of it, was reverse transcribed, so expressed TCRB transcripts were what got sequenced. Repertoires were generated with immunoSEQ multiplex PCR, while TCRdb's copy carries only in-frame clones and drops some. In the table there are 250,000 to 400,000 clones, approximately 15% of which are singletons. The sequencing sample was made of central memory CD4+ T cells from blood. The origin of this receptor is a man aged 25-40 years in good health.

The DNA for the CDR3 is TGTGCCAGCAGCCCGAGACCGGTGGACACTGAAGCTTTCTTT. Protein product: CASSPRPVDTEAFF. The genes are TRBV13 and TRBJ1-1; D gene ambiguous. The CDR3 extends over 14 amino acids. Germline-derived CDR1 and CDR2 are PRHDT and FYEKMQ (reference sequence). Trimming took 5 bases from V and 3 from J, leaving 13 bases between them.